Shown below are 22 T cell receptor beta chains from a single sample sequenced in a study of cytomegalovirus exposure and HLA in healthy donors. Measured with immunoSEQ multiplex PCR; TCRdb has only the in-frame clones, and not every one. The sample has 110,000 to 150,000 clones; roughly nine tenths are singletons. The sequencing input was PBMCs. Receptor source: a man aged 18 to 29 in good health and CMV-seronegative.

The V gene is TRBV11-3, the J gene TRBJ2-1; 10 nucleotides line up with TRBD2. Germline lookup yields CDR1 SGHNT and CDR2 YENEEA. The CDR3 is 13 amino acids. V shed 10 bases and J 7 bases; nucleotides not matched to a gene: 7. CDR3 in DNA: TGTGCCACGCGGACTAGCGGCACTAATGAGCAGTTCTTC. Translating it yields CATRTSGTNEQFF.

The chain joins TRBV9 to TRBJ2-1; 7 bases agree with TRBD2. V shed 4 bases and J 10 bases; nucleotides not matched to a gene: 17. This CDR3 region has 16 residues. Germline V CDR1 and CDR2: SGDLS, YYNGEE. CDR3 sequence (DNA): TGTGCCAGCAGCCCTCGTTGGGGGGGATACGGGAGGGAGCAGTTCTTC. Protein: CASSPRWGGYGREQFF. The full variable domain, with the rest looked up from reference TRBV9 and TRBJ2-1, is DSGVTQTPKHLITATGQRVTLRCSPRSGDLSVYWYQQSLDQGLQFLIQYYNGEERAKGNILERFSAQQFPDLHSELNLSSLELGDSALYFCASSPRWGGYGREQFFGPGTRLTVL.

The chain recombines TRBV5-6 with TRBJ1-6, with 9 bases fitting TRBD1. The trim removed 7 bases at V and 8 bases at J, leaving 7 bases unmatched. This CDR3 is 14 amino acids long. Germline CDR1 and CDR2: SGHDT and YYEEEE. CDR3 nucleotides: TGTGCCAGCCCAAGTAGGGACAGGGATTCACCCCTCCACTTT. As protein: CASPSRDRDSPLHF. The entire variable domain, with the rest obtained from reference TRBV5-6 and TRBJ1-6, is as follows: DAGVTQSPTHLIKTRGQQVTLRCSPKSGHDTVSWYQQALGQGPQFIFQYYEEEERQRGNFPDRFSGHQFPNYSSELNVNALLLGDSALYLCASPSRDRDSPLHFGNGTRLTVT.

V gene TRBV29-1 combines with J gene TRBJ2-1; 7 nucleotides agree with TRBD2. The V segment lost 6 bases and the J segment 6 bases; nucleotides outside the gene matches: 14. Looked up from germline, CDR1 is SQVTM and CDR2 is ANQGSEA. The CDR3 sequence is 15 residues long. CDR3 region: CSVTLLRREINEQFF. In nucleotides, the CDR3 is TGCAGCGTGACACTTCTGAGGCGGGAGATCAATGAGCAGTTCTTC.

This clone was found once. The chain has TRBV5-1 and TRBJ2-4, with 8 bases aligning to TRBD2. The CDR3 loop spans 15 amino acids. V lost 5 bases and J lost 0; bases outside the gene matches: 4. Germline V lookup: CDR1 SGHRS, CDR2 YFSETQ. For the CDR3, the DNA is TGCGCCAGCAGACCCGCGGGAGGAGCCAAAAACATTCAGTACTTC. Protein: CASRPAGGAKNIQYF.

The CDR3 DNA reads as TGTGCCAGCTCACCCCAGGGTTCTAACTATGGCTACACCTTC. This sequence encodes CASSPQGSNYGYTF. J is TRBJ1-2 and V is TRBV18, with D tentatively TRBD1 (5 bases). The CDR3 is 14 residues long. CDR1 and CDR2 (germline): KGHSH, LQKENI. Trimming stripped 3 bases from V and 0 bases from J, with 8 bases between.

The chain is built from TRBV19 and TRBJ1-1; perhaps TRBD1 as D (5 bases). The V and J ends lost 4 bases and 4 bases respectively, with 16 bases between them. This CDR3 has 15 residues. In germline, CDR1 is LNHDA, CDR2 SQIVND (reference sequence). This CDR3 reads CASSSARGRFTEAFF. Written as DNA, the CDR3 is TGTGCCAGTAGTAGCGCTAGGGGAAGGTTCACTGAAGCTTTCTTT.

The CDR3 loop reads CASSLGAGARYF. The CDR3, as DNA: TGTGCCAGCAGCTTGGGAGCGGGGGCCCGGTACTTC. This chain connects TRBV11-3 to TRBJ2-4; 8 bases are shared with TRBD2. The ends lost 3 bases at V and 15 bases at J; junction bases unmatched: 7. The CDR3 spans 12 residues. Germline V gene data show CDR1 as SGHNT and CDR2 as YENEEA.

CDR3 sequence: CASSFEPSTDTQYF. CDR3 DNA: TGCGCCAGCAGCTTCGAGCCCTCCACAGATACGCAGTATTTT. The rearrangement uses TRBV5-1 and TRBJ2-3, with D unresolved. Germline CDR1 SGHRS, CDR2 YFSETQ. The CDR3 is 14 residues long. Trimming cost V 2 bases and J 2 bases, with 9 bases left between them.

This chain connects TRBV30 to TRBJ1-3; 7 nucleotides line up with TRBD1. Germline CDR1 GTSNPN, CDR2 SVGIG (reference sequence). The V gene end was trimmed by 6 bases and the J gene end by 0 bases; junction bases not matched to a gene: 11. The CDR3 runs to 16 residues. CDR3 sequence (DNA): TGTGCCTGTATAAAACAGGGGCGCAACTCTGGAAACACCATATATTTT. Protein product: CACIKQGRNSGNTIYF.

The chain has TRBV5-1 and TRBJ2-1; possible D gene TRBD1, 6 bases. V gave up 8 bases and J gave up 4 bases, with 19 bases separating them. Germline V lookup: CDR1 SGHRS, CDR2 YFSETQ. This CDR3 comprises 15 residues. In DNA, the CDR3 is TGCGCCAGTAACCTGGACAGCTCTATGTACAATGAGCAGTTCTTC. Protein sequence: CASNLDSSMYNEQFF.

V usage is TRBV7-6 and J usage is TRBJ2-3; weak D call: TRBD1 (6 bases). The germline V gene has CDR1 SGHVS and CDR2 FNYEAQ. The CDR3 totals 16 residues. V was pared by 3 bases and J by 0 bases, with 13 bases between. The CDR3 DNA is TGTGCCAGCAGCTTGCAGGGGACGGCTAGCACAGATACGCAGTATTTT. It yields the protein CASSLQGTASTDTQYF.

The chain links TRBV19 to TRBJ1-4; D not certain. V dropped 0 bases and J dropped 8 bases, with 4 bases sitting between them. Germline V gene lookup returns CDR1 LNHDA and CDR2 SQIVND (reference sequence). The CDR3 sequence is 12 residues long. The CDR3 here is CASSIDQEKLFF. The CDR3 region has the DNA TGTGCCAGTAGTATAGATCAGGAAAAACTGTTTTTT.

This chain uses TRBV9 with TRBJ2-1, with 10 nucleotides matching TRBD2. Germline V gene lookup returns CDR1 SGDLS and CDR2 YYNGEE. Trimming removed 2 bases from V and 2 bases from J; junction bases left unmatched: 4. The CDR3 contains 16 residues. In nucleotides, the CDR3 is TGTGCCAGCAGCGTTGCGGGACTAGCGACCTACAATGAGCAGTTCTTC. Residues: CASSVAGLATYNEQFF.

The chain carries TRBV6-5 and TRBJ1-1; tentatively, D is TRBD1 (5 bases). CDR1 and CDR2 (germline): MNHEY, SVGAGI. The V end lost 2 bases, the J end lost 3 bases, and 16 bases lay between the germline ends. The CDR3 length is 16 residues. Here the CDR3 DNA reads TGTGCCAGCAGTTACCTCAGGGAAACCTCGGACACTGAAGCTTTCTTT. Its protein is CASSYLRETSDTEAFF.

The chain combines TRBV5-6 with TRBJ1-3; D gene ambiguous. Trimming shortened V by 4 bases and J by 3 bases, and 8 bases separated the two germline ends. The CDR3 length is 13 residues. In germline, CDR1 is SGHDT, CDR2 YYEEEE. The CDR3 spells CASSPTGGNTIYF. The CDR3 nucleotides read TGTGCCAGCAGCCCGACGGGTGGAAACACCATATATTTT. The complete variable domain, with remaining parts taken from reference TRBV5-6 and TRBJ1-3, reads DAGVTQSPTHLIKTRGQQVTLRCSPKSGHDTVSWYQQALGQGPQFIFQYYEEEERQRGNFPDRFSGHQFPNYSSELNVNALLLGDSALYLCASSPTGGNTIYFGEGSWLTVV.

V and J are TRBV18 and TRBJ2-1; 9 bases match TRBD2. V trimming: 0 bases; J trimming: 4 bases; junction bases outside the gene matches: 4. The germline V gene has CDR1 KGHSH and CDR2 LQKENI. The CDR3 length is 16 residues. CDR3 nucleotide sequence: TGTGCCAGCTCACCACCGAACCTAGCGGGATACAATGAGCAGTTCTTC. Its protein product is CASSPPNLAGYNEQFF.

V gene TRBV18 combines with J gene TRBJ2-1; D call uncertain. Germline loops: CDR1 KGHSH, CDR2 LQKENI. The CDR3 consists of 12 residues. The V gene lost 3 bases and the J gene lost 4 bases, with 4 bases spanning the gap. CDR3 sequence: CASSPPYNEQFF. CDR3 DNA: TGTGCCAGCTCACCCCCATACAATGAGCAGTTCTTC.

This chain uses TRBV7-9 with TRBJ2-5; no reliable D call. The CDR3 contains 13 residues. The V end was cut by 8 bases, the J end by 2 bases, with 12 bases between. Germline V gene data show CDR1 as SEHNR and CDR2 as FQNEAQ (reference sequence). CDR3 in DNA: TGTGCCAGCCGGCGGTCGAATCAAGAGACCCAGTACTTC. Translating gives CASRRSNQETQYF.

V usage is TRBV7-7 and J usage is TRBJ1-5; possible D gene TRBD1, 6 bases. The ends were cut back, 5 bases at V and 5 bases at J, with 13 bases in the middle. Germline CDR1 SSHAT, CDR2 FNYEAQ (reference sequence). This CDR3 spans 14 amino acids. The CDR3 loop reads CASSPDRIDQPQHF. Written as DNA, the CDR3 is TGTGCCAGCAGCCCCGACAGGATAGATCAGCCCCAGCATTTT.

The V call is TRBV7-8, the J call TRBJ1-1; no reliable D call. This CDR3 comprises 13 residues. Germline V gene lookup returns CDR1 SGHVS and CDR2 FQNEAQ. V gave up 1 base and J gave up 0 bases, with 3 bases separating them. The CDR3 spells CASSLVLNTEAFF. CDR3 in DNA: TGTGCCAGCAGCTTAGTCTTGAACACTGAAGCTTTCTTT.

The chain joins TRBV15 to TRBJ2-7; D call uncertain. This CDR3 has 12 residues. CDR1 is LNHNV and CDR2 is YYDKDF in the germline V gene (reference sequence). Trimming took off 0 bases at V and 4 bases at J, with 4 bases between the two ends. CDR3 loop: CATSRDRYEQYF. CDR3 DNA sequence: TGTGCCACCAGCAGAGATCGGTACGAGCAGTACTTC.